This T cell receptor beta chain was retrieved from a study of cytomegalovirus exposure and HLA in healthy donors. V lost 4 bases, J lost 4 bases, and 10 bases lay in between. Germline V gene data show CDR1 as SGHDN and CDR2 as FVKESK. The CDR3 loop spans 13 amino acids. PCR primers comprised 60 Vbeta and 13 Jbeta primers. Data came from immunoSEQ multiplex PCR; TCRdb stores just in-frame clones and leaves some out. Of 110,000 or so clones listed, 60% to 80% were seen once; the top ten hold around 3.5%. The chain recombines TRBV14 with TRBJ1-2; a possible D gene is TRBD1 (6 bases). The clonotype originates from a man aged 25-40 years in good health and CMV-seronegative. Input material: PBMCs. The CDR3 protein is CASSPGTSYGYTF. DNA for the CDR3: TGTGCCAGCAGCCCGGGGACAAGCTATGGCTACACCTTC.